What follows are 27 T cell receptor beta chains derived from one specimen sequenced in a study of T-cell memory formation after mild COVID-19. TCRdb ran MiXCR on the 5' RACE reads and lists one entry per CDR3 protein. The sample has approximately 390,000 distinct CDR3 sequences, approximately 16% seen once. The sequencing input was PBMCs or a T cell subset sorted from them (not recorded which). These receptors all come from a man between 18 and 35 years old who had mild COVID-19 (a few samples of this study predate the infection). Cell type and time point are not known.

The CDR3 loop reads CASSLGSGRGETQYF. For the CDR3, the DNA is TGTGCCAGCAGTTTAGGGTCCGGGAGAGGTGAGACCCAGTACTTC. The V gene is TRBV27, the J gene TRBJ2-5; D is perhaps TRBD2 (6 bases). Trimming stripped 2 bases from V and 5 bases from J, with 15 bases between. CDR1 is MNHEY, CDR2 SMNVEV, per germline (reference sequence). The CDR3 length is 15 residues.

This chain connects TRBV18 to TRBJ2-1; no clear D. V was pared by 2 bases and J by 3 bases, with 11 bases between. Germline V CDR1 and CDR2: KGHSH, LQKENI. This CDR3 region has 15 residues. CDR3 residues: CASSPGETNYNEQFF. CDR3 nucleotide sequence: TGTGCCAGCTCACCAGGAGAAACGAACTACAATGAGCAGTTCTTC.

The chain uses TRBV28 and TRBJ2-5; D is perhaps TRBD2 (6 bases). Per the germline V gene, CDR1 is MDHEN and CDR2 is SYDVKM. Trimming took 7 bases from V and 3 from J, leaving 15 bases between them. The CDR3 length is 14 residues. The chain's CDR3 is CASMLAGREETQYF. In DNA form, the CDR3 reads TGTGCCAGCATGCTCGCGGGGCGGGAAGAGACCCAGTACTTC.

This clonotype was seen more than once but under ten times. This chain links TRBV10-3 with TRBJ2-2, with 7 bases lining up with TRBD1. V shed 4 bases and J 0 bases; nucleotides not matched to a gene: 5. CDR3 size: 16 residues. Germline lookup yields CDR1 ENHRY and CDR2 SYGVKD. CDR3 loop: CAISVGGQPNTGELFF. The CDR3, as DNA: TGTGCCATCAGTGTAGGGGGACAGCCGAACACCGGGGAGCTGTTTTTT.

V gene TRBV24-1 combines with J gene TRBJ1-5; D might be TRBD1 (5 bases). Germline V lookup: CDR1 KGHDR, CDR2 SFDVKD. Trimming stripped 4 bases from V and 0 bases from J, with 12 bases between. This CDR3 comprises 16 residues. CDR3 in DNA: TGTGCCACCAGTGAATCCCCGGGACCTAGCAATCAGCCCCAGCATTTT. It specifies CATSESPGPSNQPQHF.

The V gene is TRBV3-1, the J gene TRBJ2-5; a weak D match, TRBD2 (6 bases). V was pared by 3 bases and J by 1 base, with 15 bases between. Looked up from germline, CDR1 is LGHDT and CDR2 is YNNKEL (reference sequence). The CDR3 runs to 16 residues. CDR3: CASSQIQPGLQETQYF. The CDR3 DNA reads TGTGCCAGCAGCCAGATCCAGCCGGGACTCCAAGAGACCCAGTACTTC.

This clonotype has a handful of counts. The DNA for the CDR3 is TGCAGCGTTTGGACTAGCGGGAACGGGGAGCTGTTTTTT. Encoded protein: CSVWTSGNGELFF. The V gene is TRBV29-1, the J gene TRBJ2-2; 12 nucleotides agree with TRBD2. Germline CDR1 reads SQVTM; CDR2 reads ANQGSEA. CDR3 length: 13 amino acids. The V segment lost 5 bases and the J segment 7 bases; nucleotides outside the gene matches: 2.

This clonotype has a handful of counts. The rearrangement uses TRBV5-6 and TRBJ2-4; D is uncertain. Germline CDR1 is SGHDT and CDR2 is YYEEEE. The CDR3 extends over 18 amino acids. The ends were cut back, 2 bases at V and 3 bases at J, with 21 bases in the middle. The CDR3, as DNA: TGTGCCAGCAGCTTATGGTCATCAAGCCTCTGGGGCAAAAACATTCAGTACTTC. It encodes CASSLWSSSLWGKNIQYF.

This clonotype was seen only a few times. The gene calls are TRBV27 and TRBJ2-3; 9 nucleotides agree with TRBD2. CDR1 is MNHEY, CDR2 SMNVEV, per germline (reference sequence). J was trimmed by 2 bases and V by 1 base; bases with no gene match: 4. The CDR3 length is 16 residues. The CDR3 spells CASSLWASGNTDTQYF. The DNA for the CDR3 is TGTGCCAGCAGTTTATGGGCTAGCGGGAACACAGATACGCAGTATTTT.

The V and J genes are TRBV28 and TRBJ2-3; D might be TRBD1 (5 bases). The CDR3 has 14 amino acids. Germline V CDR1 and CDR2: MDHEN, SYDVKM. Trimming took off 2 bases at V and 5 bases at J, with 11 bases between the two ends. CDR3 sequence (DNA): TGTGCCAGCAGTTTAGGGGCCGGTGTAGATACGCAGTATTTT. Its protein is CASSLGAGVDTQYF.

The J gene is TRBJ2-4, the V gene TRBV7-9; D could derive from TRBD1 or TRBD2 (5 bases each). The CDR3 consists of 15 residues. V lost 5 bases to trimming and J lost 8 bases, with 19 bases between them. Germline CDR1 SEHNR, CDR2 FQNEAQ (reference sequence). CDR3 residues: CASSPVGPGRDIQYF. The CDR3 DNA reads TGTGCCAGCAGCCCCGTGGGGCCGGGGCGGGACATTCAGTACTTC.

The rearrangement joins TRBV12-3 or TRBV12-4 to TRBJ2-3; perhaps TRBD1 as D (6 bases). The CDR3 length is 12 residues. The V end lost 10 bases, the J end lost 2 bases, and 10 bases lay between the germline ends. Here the CDR3 DNA reads TGTGCCACCAAGGGGGTCACAGATACGCAGTATTTT. Amino acids: CATKGVTDTQYF.

This clonotype was seen more than once but under ten times. The chain combines TRBV7-2 with TRBJ1-4, with D unclear. V lost 5 bases, J lost 3 bases, and 7 bases lay in between. Germline V gives CDR1 SGHTA, CDR2 FQGNSA. This CDR3 has 13 amino acids. The CDR3 sequence is CASSPDPNEKLFF. The DNA for the CDR3 is TGTGCCAGCAGCCCCGACCCTAATGAAAAACTGTTTTTT. The entire variable domain, with the rest obtained from reference TRBV7-2 and TRBJ1-4, is as follows: GAGVSQSPSNKVTEKGKDVELRCDPISGHTALYWYRQSLGQGLEFLIYFQGNSAPDKSGLPSDRFSAERTGGSVSTLTIQRTQQEDSAVYLCASSPDPNEKLFFGSGTQLSVL.

This CDR3 is CASSPYRDSEAFF. DNA for the CDR3: TGTGCCAGCAGCCCTTACAGGGATTCTGAAGCTTTCTTT. V gene TRBV28 combines with J gene TRBJ1-1, with D possibly matching TRBD1 (6 bases). The CDR3 covers 13 residues. Germline loops: CDR1 MDHEN, CDR2 SYDVKM. Trimming stripped 6 bases from V and 6 bases from J, with 14 bases between.

V and J are TRBV5-1 and TRBJ2-7; the match to TRBD1 covers 9 bases. CDR1 and CDR2 (germline): SGHRS, YFSETQ. The CDR3 is 13 amino acids. J was trimmed by 4 bases and V by 3 bases; bases with no gene match: 2. CDR3 DNA sequence: TGCGCCAGCAGCTGGGACAGGGAGTACGAGCAGTACTTC. Amino acid sequence: CASSWDREYEQYF.

This clonotype was observed a handful of times. V and J are TRBV7-8 and TRBJ2-1; 7 nucleotides align to TRBD2. CDR1 is SGHVS, CDR2 FQNEAQ, per germline. J was trimmed by 10 bases and V by 0 bases; bases with no gene match: 3. CDR3 size: 13 residues. The CDR3 is CASSLAGGREQFF. The CDR3 nucleotides are TGTGCCAGCAGCTTAGCCGGGGGGAGGGAGCAGTTCTTC.

The chain is built from TRBV10-1 and TRBJ2-4; D unclear. V was clipped by 3 bases and J by 3 bases, with 6 bases between them. This CDR3 is 13 amino acids long. Per the germline V gene, CDR1 is WNHNN and CDR2 is SYGVQD (reference sequence). CDR3 region: CASSEGIKNIQYF. The CDR3, as DNA: TGCGCCAGCAGTGAAGGGATCAAAAACATTCAGTACTTC.

This clonotype was seen a few times. The chain recombines TRBV6-5 with TRBJ1-1; D may be TRBD1 (6 bases). The CDR3 is made up of 17 amino acids. Germline values: CDR1 MNHEY, CDR2 SVGAGI. With 0 bases removed from V and 5 bases from J, the gap between germline ends came to 19 bases. CDR3 sequence (DNA): TGTGCCAGCAGTTACTCGTTTAGTGGTGGGACAATGACTGAAGCTTTCTTT. It yields the protein CASSYSFSGGTMTEAFF.

A few counts support this clonotype. The V call is TRBV2, the J call TRBJ2-1, with 13 bases lining up with TRBD2. CDR1 and CDR2 from the germline V gene are SNHLY and FYNNEI. This CDR3 is 18 amino acids long. The V and J ends lost 4 bases and 7 bases, in that order; junction bases with no gene match: 13. This CDR3 reads CASSAPPPLAGGRNEQFF. The CDR3 DNA follows: TGTGCCAGCAGTGCACCCCCCCCACTAGCGGGGGGGAGGAATGAGCAGTTCTTC. The full variable domain, in which reference TRBV2 and TRBJ2-1 provide the parts outside the CDR3, is EPEVTQTPSHQVTQMGQEVILRCVPISNHLYFYWYRQILGQKVEFLVSFYNNEISEKSEIFDDQFSVERPDGSNFTLKIRSTKLEDSAMYFCASSAPPPLAGGRNEQFFGPGTRLTVL.

This sequence joins TRBV7-3 and TRBJ2-6; D might be TRBD1 or TRBD2, each matching 5 bases. CDR1 SGHTA and CDR2 FQGTGA come from the germline V gene. V lost 5 bases and J lost 0, with 26 bases in between. The CDR3 spans 21 residues. The CDR3 is CASSRQGTEWGGPSGANVLTF. The CDR3 DNA follows: TGTGCCAGCAGCCGCCAAGGGACGGAGTGGGGTGGGCCCTCTGGGGCCAACGTCCTGACTTTC.

The V call is TRBV5-6, the J call TRBJ1-4; tentative D call: TRBD1 (6 bases). Germline V CDR1 and CDR2: SGHDT, YYEEEE. V shed 3 bases and J shed 8 bases, with 14 bases lying between them. The CDR3 spans 14 residues. The CDR3: CASSYTGSREKLFF. In DNA, the CDR3 is TGTGCCAGCAGCTACACAGGGTCTCGCGAAAAACTGTTTTTT.

This clonotype was picked up a small number of times. The chain couples TRBV5-1 to TRBJ1-1; 9 bases fit TRBD1. Germline V CDR1 and CDR2: SGHRS, YFSETQ. This CDR3 has 15 amino acids. V was pared by 0 bases and J by 5 bases, with 5 bases of the junction left unmatched. In nucleotides, the CDR3 is TGCGCCAGCAGCTTGGGTACAGGGGGCTCGACTGAAGCTTTCTTT. This encodes CASSLGTGGSTEAFF.

This clonotype occurred a few times. The J gene is TRBJ1-2, the V gene TRBV23-1; D uncertain. TRBV23-1 is sorted into the ORF group, with uncertain function. This CDR3 comprises 15 residues. V lost 0 bases, J lost 0 bases, and 8 bases lay in between. Here the CDR3 reads CASSQSGGANYGYTF. The CDR3 DNA reads as TGCGCCAGCAGTCAATCCGGCGGAGCTAACTATGGCTACACCTTC.

This clonotype was counted between two and nine times. V and J are TRBV18 and TRBJ1-2; D possibly corresponds to TRBD1 (5 bases). The ends were cut back, 5 bases at V and 5 bases at J, with 12 bases in the middle. The CDR3 sequence is 13 residues long. The germline CDR1 and CDR2 sequences are KGHSH and LQKENI. CDR3 sequence (DNA): TGTGCCAGCTCAGACAGCGAGTCTTATGGCTACACCTTC. This encodes CASSDSESYGYTF.

This clonotype was counted many times. The chain links TRBV5-6 to TRBJ2-3; 7 bases fit TRBD1. This CDR3 is 15 amino acids long. Per germline, CDR1 SGHDT and CDR2 YYEEEE. The ends lost 3 bases at V and 4 bases at J; junction bases unmatched: 8. The CDR3, as DNA: TGTGCCAGCAGCTCTACCTGGACAGGCCCAGATACGCAGTATTTT. As protein: CASSSTWTGPDTQYF.

The chain uses TRBV6-2 or TRBV6-3 and TRBJ2-3; 14 nucleotides match TRBD2. The J segment lost 6 bases and the V segment lost 2 bases, leaving 4 bases of the junction unmatched. Germline values: CDR1 MNHEY, CDR2 SVGEGT. The CDR3 loop spans 16 amino acids. This chain's CDR3 is CASSYGTSGGPDTQYF. CDR3 DNA: TGTGCCAGCAGTTACGGGACTAGCGGGGGTCCGGATACGCAGTATTTT.

In its sample, this clonotype was seen a few times. V usage is TRBV5-1 and J usage is TRBJ2-1, with 8 bases fitting TRBD2. The CDR3 consists of 16 residues. The V segment lost 2 bases and the J segment 3 bases; nucleotides outside the gene matches: 7. Germline V gene data show CDR1 as SGHRS and CDR2 as YFSETQ. The CDR3 region has the DNA TGCGCCAGCAGCTTCCTCTCCAGCGGGGGCTACAATGAGCAGTTCTTC. Protein: CASSFLSSGGYNEQFF.